The entry that follows covers one T cell receptor (beta chain) sequence. Germline CDR1 reads SGHTA; CDR2 reads FQGTGA. The CDR3 consists of 14 residues. J gave up 8 bases and V 6 bases, and 12 bases lay outside the gene matches. Libraries were prepared by immunoSEQ multiplex PCR; TCRdb keeps only in-frame clonotypes and omits some of them. The sample lists 95,000 to 100,000 clones, approximately 83% occurring once. These data are taken from a study of OX40 agonist ivuxolimab in advanced cancers. The clonotype comes from an adult with an advanced solid tumor such as melanoma, head and neck, liver or kidney cancer. This rearrangement joins TRBV7-3 to TRBJ2-5; 7 nucleotides match TRBD1. The specimen was CD4+ or CD8+ T cells sorted from blood, collected in a trial of the OX40 agonist ivuxolimab. CDR3 DNA: TGTGCCAGCAGTTGGGACAGTTGGAAGAATACCCAGTACTTC. This codes for CASSWDSWKNTQYF.